This entry describes one T cell receptor (beta chain). Source study methods: Amplified reference gene primers provided the basis for estimating nucleated cell counts. Produced via immunoSEQ multiplex PCR; TCRdb's table is partial and in-frame only. V and J calls and clone size are copied from that table; D and trimming were computed from the DNA. Of hundreds of thousands of clones in the sample, about 91% were seen once. The sample is drawn from a study of blood T cell repertoires in COVID-19. CDR1 LNHDA and CDR2 SQIVND come from the germline V gene (reference sequence). Deletions cut 5 bases from V and 3 bases from J, with 17 bases between. The CDR3 runs to 15 residues. Participant ages covered roughly 18 to 89 years across approximately 25 US areas.

The chain carries TRBV19 and TRBJ2-7; D possibly corresponds to TRBD1 (5 bases). The clonotype was recovered from a woman between 40 and 50 years old with acute COVID-19. Specimen: PBMCs or T cells enriched from blood (not recorded which). CDR3 sequence reads: CASSSSFRGFYEQYF. For the CDR3, the DNA is TGTGCCAGTAGTTCCTCATTTAGGGGTTTCTACGAGCAGTACTTC.